This T cell receptor (beta chain) was obtained from a study of blood T cells in healthy people across ages. A second PCR, run for 7 to 11 cycles, used a sample-barcoded 5' primer plus a J-beta primer mix. MiXCR, run by TCRdb on the 5' RACE reads, gives a single entry per CDR3 protein. The sample lists hundreds of thousands of distinct CDR3 sequences, 52% seen once, with 13% in the top ten. This CDR3 is built from 14 residues. CDR1 SQVTM and CDR2 ANQGSEA come from the germline V gene. J was trimmed by 1 base and V by 8 bases; bases with no gene match: 11. The TCR originated in a woman of 80 years or more in good health. The chain carries TRBV29-1 and TRBJ2-7; 7 bases match TRBD1. Material for sequencing was blood. CDR3 DNA sequence: TGCAGCTACACTTCGACAGGGCTTTCCTACGAGCAGTACTTC. As protein: CSYTSTGLSYEQYF.